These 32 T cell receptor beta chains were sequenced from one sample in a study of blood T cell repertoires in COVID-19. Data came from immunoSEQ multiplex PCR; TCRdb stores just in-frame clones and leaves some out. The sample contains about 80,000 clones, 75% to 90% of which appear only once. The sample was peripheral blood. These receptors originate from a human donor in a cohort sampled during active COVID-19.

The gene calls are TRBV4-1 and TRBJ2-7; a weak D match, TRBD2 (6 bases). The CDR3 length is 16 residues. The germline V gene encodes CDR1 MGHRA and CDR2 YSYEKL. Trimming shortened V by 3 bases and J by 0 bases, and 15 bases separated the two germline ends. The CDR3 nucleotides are TGCGCCAGCAGCCAGGACCTTAGCGGAAGCTCCTACGAGCAGTACTTC. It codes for CASSQDLSGSSYEQYF.

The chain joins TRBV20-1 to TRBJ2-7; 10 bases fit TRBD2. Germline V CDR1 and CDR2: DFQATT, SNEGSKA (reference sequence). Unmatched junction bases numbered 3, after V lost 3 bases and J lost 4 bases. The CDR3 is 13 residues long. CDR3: CSASSSGGYEQYF. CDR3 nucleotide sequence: TGCAGTGCTAGTTCTAGCGGGGGTTACGAGCAGTACTTC.

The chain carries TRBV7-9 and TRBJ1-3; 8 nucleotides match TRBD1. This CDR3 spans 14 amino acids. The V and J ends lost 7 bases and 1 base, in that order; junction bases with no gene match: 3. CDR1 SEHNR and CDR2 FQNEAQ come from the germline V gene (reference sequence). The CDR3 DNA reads TGTGCCAGCACCAGGGGGCAATCTGGAAACACCATATATTTT. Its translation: CASTRGQSGNTIYF.

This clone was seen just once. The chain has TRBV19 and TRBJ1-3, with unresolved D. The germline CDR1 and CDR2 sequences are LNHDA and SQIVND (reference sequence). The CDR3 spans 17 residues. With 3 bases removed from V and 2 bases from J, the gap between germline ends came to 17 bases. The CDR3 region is CASSIRPHGSAGNTIYF. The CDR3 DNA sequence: TGTGCCAGTAGTATTCGGCCCCATGGGAGCGCTGGAAACACCATATATTTT.

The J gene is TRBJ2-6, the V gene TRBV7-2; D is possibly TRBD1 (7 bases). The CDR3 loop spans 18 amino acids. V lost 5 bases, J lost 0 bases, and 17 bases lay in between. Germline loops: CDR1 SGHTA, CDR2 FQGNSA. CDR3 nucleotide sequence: TGTGCCAGCAGCCTGCGGACAGGACTAAGCTCTGGGGCCAACGTCCTGACTTTC. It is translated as CASSLRTGLSSGANVLTF.

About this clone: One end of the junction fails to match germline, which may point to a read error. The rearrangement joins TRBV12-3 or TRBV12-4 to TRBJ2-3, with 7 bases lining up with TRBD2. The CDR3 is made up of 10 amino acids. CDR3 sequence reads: CASSSRTSEF. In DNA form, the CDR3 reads TGTGCCAGCAGTTCCCGGACTAGTGAGTTT.

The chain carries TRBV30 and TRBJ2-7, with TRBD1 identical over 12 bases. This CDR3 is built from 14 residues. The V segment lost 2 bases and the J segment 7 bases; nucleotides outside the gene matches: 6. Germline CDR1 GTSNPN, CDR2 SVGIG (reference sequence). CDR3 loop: CAWSKGQGAGEQYF. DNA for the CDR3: TGTGCCTGGAGTAAGGGACAGGGGGCGGGGGAGCAGTACTTC.

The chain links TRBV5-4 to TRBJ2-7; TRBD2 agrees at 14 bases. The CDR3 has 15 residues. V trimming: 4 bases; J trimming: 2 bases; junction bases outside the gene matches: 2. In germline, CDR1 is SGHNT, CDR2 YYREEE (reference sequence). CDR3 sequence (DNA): TGTGCCAGCAGCCCGACTAGCGGGGGGGCCTACGAGCAGTACTTC. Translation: CASSPTSGGAYEQYF.

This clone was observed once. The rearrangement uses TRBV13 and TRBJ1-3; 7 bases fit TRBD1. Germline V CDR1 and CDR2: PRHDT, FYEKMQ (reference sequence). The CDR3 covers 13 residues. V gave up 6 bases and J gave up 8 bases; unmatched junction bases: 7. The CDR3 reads CASSYRGWDTIYF. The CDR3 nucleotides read TGTGCCAGCAGTTACAGGGGTTGGGACACCATATATTTT.

Written as DNA, the CDR3 is TGCGCCAGCAGCTTGGCACCAGGGATCGACGAGCAGTACTTC. It is translated as CASSLAPGIDEQYF. The chain has TRBV5-1 and TRBJ2-7, with D perhaps TRBD1 (5 bases). The CDR3 is 14 amino acids. With 0 bases removed from V and 5 bases from J, the gap between germline ends came to 12 bases. Germline V gives CDR1 SGHRS, CDR2 YFSETQ. Drawing the rest from reference TRBV5-1 and TRBJ2-7, the complete variable domain is KAGVTQTPRYLIKTRGQQVTLSCSPISGHRSVSWYQQTPGQGLQFLFEYFSETQRNKGNFPGRFSGRQFSNSRSEMNVSTLELGDSALYLCASSLAPGIDEQYFGPGTRLTVT.

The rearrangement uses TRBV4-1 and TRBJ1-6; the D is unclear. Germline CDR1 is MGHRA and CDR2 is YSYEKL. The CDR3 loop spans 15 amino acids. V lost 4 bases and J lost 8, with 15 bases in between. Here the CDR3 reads CASSRGGGADSPLHF. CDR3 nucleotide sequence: TGCGCCAGCAGCCGCGGAGGCGGCGCGGATTCACCCCTCCACTTT.

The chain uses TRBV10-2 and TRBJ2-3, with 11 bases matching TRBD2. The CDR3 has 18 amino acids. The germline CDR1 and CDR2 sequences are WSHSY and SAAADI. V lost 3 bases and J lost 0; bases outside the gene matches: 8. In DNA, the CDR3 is TGCGCCAGCAGTGACCTAGCGGGGGGCGCTGGAAGCACAGATACGCAGTATTTT. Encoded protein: CASSDLAGGAGSTDTQYF.

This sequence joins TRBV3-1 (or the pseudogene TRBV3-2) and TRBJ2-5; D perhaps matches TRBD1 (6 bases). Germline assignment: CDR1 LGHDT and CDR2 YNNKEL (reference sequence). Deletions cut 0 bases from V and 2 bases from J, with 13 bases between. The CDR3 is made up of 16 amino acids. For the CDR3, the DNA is TGTGCCAGCAGCCAAGATCTGATACAGGGACAAGAGACCCAGTACTTC. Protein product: CASSQDLIQGQETQYF.

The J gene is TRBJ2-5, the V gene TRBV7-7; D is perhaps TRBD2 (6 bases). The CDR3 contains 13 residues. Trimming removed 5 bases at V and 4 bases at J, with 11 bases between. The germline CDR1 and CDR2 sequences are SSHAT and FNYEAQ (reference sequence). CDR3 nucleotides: TGTGCCAGCAGCCCCACCGGGAGAGAGACCCAGTACTTC. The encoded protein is CASSPTGRETQYF.

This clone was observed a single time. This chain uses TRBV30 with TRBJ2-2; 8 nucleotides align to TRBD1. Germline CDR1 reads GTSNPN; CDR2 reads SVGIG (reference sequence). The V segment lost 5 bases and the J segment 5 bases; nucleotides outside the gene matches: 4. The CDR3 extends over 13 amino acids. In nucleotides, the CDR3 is TGTGCCTGGTACAGGGGGGCGACCGGGGAGCTGTTTTTT. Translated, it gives CAWYRGATGELFF.

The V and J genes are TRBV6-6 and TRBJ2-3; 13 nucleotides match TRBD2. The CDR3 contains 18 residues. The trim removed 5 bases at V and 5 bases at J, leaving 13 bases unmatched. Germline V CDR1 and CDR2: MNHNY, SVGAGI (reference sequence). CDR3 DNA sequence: TGTGCCAGCAGTCGCAATCGACTAGCGGGGGGTGGAGGAGATACGCAGTATTTT. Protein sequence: CASSRNRLAGGGGDTQYF.

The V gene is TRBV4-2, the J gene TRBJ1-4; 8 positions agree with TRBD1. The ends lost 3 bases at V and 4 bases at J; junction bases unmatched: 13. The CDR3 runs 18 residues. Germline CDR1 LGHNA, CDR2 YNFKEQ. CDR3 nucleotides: TGTGCCAGCAGCCACACCAGGGGGCCCAACTACTTTAATGAAAAACTGTTTTTT. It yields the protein CASSHTRGPNYFNEKLFF.

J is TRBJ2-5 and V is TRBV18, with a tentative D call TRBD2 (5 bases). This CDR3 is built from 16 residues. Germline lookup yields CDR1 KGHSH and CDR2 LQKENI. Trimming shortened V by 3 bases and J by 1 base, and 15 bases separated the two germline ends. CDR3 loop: CASSPRPGGSQETQYF. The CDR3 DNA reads TGTGCCAGCTCACCTCGCCCCGGAGGCAGCCAAGAGACCCAGTACTTC.

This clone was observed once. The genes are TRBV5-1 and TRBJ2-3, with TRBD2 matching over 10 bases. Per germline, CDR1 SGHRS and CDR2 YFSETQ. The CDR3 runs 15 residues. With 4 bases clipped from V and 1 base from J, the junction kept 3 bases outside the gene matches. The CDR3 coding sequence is TGCGCCAGCAGCCTAGCGGGGGACCGCACAGATACGCAGTATTTT. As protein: CASSLAGDRTDTQYF. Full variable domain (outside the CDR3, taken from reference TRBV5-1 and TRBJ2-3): KAGVTQTPRYLIKTRGQQVTLSCSPISGHRSVSWYQQTPGQGLQFLFEYFSETQRNKGNFPGRFSGRQFSNSRSEMNVSTLELGDSALYLCASSLAGDRTDTQYFGPGTRLTVL.

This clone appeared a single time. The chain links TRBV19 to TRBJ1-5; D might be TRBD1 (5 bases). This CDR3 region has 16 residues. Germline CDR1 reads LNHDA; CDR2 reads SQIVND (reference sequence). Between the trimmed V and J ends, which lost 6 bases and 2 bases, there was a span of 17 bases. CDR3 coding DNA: TGTGCCAGTAGCGCTACCCCGGGGGGGGGCAATCAGCCCCAGCATTTT. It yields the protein CASSATPGGGNQPQHF.

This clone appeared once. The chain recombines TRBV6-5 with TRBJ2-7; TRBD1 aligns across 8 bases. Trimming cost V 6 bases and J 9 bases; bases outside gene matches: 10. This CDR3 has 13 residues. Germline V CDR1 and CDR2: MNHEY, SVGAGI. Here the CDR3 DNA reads TGTGCCAGCAGCAGAGGACAGGGTATCAGGCAGTACTTC. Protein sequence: CASSRGQGIRQYF.

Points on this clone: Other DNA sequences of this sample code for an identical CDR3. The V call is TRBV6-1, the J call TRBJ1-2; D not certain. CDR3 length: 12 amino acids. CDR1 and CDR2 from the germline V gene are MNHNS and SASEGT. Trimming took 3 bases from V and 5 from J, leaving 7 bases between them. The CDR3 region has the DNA TGTGCCAGCAGTGAGCGGTCATATGGCTACACCTTC. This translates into CASSERSYGYTF.

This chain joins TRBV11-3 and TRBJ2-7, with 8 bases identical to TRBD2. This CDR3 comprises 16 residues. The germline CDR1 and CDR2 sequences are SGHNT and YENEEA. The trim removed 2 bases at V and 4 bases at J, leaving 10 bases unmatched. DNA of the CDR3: TGTGCCAGCAGCTTAAAAGAGAGGACTAGCAATTACGAGCAGTACTTC. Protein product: CASSLKERTSNYEQYF.

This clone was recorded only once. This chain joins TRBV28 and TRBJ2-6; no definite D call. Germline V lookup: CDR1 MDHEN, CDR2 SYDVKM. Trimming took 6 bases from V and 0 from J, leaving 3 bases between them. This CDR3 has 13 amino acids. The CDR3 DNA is TGTGCCAGCAGCCACTCTGGGGCCAACGTCCTGACTTTC. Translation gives CASSHSGANVLTF. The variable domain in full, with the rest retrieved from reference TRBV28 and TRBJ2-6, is DVKVTQSSRYLVKRTGEKVFLECVQDMDHENMFWYRQDPGLGLRLIYFSYDVKMKEKGDIPEGYSVSREKKERFSLILESASTNQTSMYLCASSHSGANVLTFGAGSRLTVL.

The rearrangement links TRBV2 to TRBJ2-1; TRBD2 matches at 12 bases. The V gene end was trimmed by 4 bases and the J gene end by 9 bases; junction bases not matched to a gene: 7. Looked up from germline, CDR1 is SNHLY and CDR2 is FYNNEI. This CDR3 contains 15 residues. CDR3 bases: TGTGCCAGCAGTGGGACTAGCGGGGTCCTCGGTGAGCAGTTCTTC. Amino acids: CASSGTSGVLGEQFF.

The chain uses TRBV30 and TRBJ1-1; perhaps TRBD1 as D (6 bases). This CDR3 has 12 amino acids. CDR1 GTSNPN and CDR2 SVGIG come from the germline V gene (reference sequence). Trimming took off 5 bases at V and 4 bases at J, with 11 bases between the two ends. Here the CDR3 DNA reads TGTGCCTGGGACACAGGGATCACTGAAGCTTTCTTT. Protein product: CAWDTGITEAFF. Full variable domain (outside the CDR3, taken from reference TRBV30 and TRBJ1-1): SQTIHQWPATLVQPVGSPLSLECTVEGTSNPNLYWYRQAAGRGLQLLFYSVGIGQISSEVPQNLSASRPQDRQFILSSKKLLLSDSGFYLCAWDTGITEAFFGQGTRLTVV.

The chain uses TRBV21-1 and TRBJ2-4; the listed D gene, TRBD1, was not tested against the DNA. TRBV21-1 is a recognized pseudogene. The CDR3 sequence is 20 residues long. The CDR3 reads CASNTAPGQGPEGPKNIQYF. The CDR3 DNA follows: TGTGCCAGCAATACAGCGCCGGGACAGGGGCCCGAGGGTCCCAAAAACATTCAGTACTTC.

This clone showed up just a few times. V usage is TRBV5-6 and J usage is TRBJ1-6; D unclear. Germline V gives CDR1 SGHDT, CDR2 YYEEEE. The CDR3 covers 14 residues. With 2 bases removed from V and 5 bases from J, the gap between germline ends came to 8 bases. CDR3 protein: CASSFGADNSPLHF. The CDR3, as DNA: TGTGCCAGCAGCTTCGGAGCAGATAATTCACCCCTCCACTTT.

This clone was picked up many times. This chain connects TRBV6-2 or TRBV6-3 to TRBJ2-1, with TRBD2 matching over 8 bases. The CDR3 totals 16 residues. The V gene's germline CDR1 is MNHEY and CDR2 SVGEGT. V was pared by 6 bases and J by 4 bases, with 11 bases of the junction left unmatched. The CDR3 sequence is CASSPLSGGAYNEQFF. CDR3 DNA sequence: TGTGCCAGCAGCCCTCTCAGCGGGGGCGCTTACAATGAGCAGTTCTTC.

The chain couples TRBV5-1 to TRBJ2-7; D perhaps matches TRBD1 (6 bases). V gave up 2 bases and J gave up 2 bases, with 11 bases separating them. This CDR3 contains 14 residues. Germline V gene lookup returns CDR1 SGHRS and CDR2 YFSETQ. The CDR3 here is CASSLWQGTYEQYF. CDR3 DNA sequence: TGCGCCAGCAGCTTATGGCAGGGGACCTACGAGCAGTACTTC.

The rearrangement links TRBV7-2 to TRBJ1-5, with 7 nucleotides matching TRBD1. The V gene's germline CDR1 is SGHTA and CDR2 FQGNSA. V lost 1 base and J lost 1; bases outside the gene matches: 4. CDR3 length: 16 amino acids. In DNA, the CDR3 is TGTGCCAGCAGCTTAGTAGGGGGCGCCAGCAATCAGCCCCAGCATTTT. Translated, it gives CASSLVGGASNQPQHF.

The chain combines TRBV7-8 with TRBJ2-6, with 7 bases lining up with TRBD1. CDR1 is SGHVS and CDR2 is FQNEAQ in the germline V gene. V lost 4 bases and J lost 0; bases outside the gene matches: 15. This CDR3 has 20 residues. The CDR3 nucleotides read TGTGCCAGCAGCTCCCCTCCTCTCGGCAGGGGGTTCTCTGGGGCCAACGTCCTGACTTTC. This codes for CASSSPPLGRGFSGANVLTF.